One and the same sample provided the 20 T cell receptor beta chains below, sequenced in a study of CD8+ T cells in alopecia areata. As for treatment: oral pan-JAK inhibitor, 5-10 mg twice daily. RNA extraction and reverse transcription yielded cDNA as sequencing template. Repertoires were generated with immunoSEQ multiplex PCR, while TCRdb's copy carries only in-frame clones and drops some. The table includes 200,000 to 250,000 clones, approximately 67% detected once. The specimen was CD4+ T cells sorted from blood, collected at roughly week 45, from a patient treated with tofacitinib. These receptors came from a human donor with alopecia areata.

Note on this clone: The same CDR3 is also encoded by other DNA sequences in this sample. The V and J genes are TRBV30 and TRBJ1-5; the D is unclear. CDR1 and CDR2 (germline): GTSNPN, SVGIG (reference sequence). Trimming took 4 bases from V and 2 from J, leaving 6 bases between them. The CDR3 totals 12 residues. The DNA for the CDR3 is TGTGCCTGGACGGTCGGCAATCAGCCCCAGCATTTT. Translated, it gives CAWTVGNQPQHF.

The CDR3 spells CASSLGASGGIMDEQFF. CDR3 nucleotides: TGCGCCAGCAGCCTTGGGGCTAGCGGGGGGATCATGGATGAGCAGTTCTTC. This chain uses TRBV4-1 with TRBJ2-1; TRBD2 matches at 11 bases. Germline V CDR1 and CDR2: MGHRA, YSYEKL. J was trimmed by 8 bases and V by 4 bases; bases with no gene match: 13. The CDR3 has 17 amino acids.

The V call is TRBV29-1, the J call TRBJ1-1; D is perhaps TRBD1 (5 bases). With 4 bases removed from V and 0 bases from J, the gap between germline ends came to 12 bases. The V gene's germline CDR1 is SQVTM and CDR2 ANQGSEA. The CDR3 totals 14 residues. The CDR3 here is CSVVPGGMNTEAFF. In DNA form, the CDR3 reads TGCAGCGTTGTGCCGGGGGGGATGAACACTGAAGCTTTCTTT.

This chain connects TRBV27 to TRBJ1-1; 8 bases are shared with TRBD1. CDR1 and CDR2 (germline): MNHEY, SMNVEV (reference sequence). J lost 1 base, V lost 6 bases, and 1 base had no gene match. The CDR3 is made up of 13 amino acids. The DNA of the CDR3 is TGTGCCAGCAGACAGGGGGGGAACACTGAAGCTTTCTTT. This gives the protein CASRQGGNTEAFF.

Only one count was recorded for this clone. This chain connects TRBV18 to TRBJ2-5, with a possible D match to TRBD1 (5 bases). V was trimmed by 1 base and J by 5 bases, leaving 11 bases between them. Germline CDR1 reads KGHSH; CDR2 reads LQKENI. The CDR3 sequence is 14 residues long. The CDR3 loop is CASSPLPGMETQYF. DNA for the CDR3: TGTGCCAGCTCACCACTACCAGGGATGGAGACCCAGTACTTC.

V usage is TRBV13 and J usage is TRBJ1-2, with D possibly being TRBD1 (6 bases). The CDR3 loop spans 12 amino acids. With 2 bases removed from V and 9 bases from J, the gap between germline ends came to 10 bases. Per the germline V gene, CDR1 is PRHDT and CDR2 is FYEKMQ (reference sequence). The CDR3 coding sequence is TGTGCCAGCAGCTTAATCCAGGGGCGCTACACCTTC. Translating gives CASSLIQGRYTF.

The rearrangement links TRBV11-2 to TRBJ2-7, with 10 bases lining up with TRBD1. Germline V CDR1 and CDR2: SGHAT, FQNNGV. V trimming: 4 bases; J trimming: 4 bases; junction bases outside the gene matches: 10. The CDR3 loop spans 16 amino acids. The CDR3 spells CASSSSPGQGTYEQYF. DNA of the CDR3: TGTGCCAGCAGCTCATCCCCGGGACAGGGGACTTACGAGCAGTACTTC.

V usage is TRBV27 and J usage is TRBJ1-6, with D perhaps matching TRBD1 (6 bases). Germline V gene lookup returns CDR1 MNHEY and CDR2 SMNVEV (reference sequence). With 6 bases removed from V and 7 bases from J, the gap between germline ends came to 13 bases. This CDR3 is built from 14 residues. The chain's CDR3 is CASRLDSPNSPLHF. For the CDR3, the DNA is TGTGCCAGCAGGCTGGACAGTCCAAATTCACCCCTCCACTTT.

This CDR3 is CAWGTGANQPQHF. As DNA, the CDR3 is TGTGCCTGGGGGACAGGGGCTAATCAGCCCCAGCATTTT. This sequence joins TRBV30 and TRBJ1-5, with TRBD1 identical over 10 bases. Germline V gene sequence: CDR1 GTSNPN, CDR2 SVGIG (reference sequence). The CDR3 contains 13 residues. V shed 5 bases, J shed 4 bases, and the junction held 2 bases outside the gene matches.

This clone was counted a single time. The V and J genes are TRBV5-1 and TRBJ2-2; possible D gene TRBD1, 5 bases. In germline, CDR1 is SGHRS, CDR2 YFSETQ. V was pared by 3 bases and J by 0 bases, with 9 bases between. This CDR3 has 15 residues. The CDR3 DNA follows: TGCGCCAGCAGCTCGACAGCTACGAACACCGGGGAGCTGTTTTTT. Translated, it gives CASSSTATNTGELFF.

The genes are TRBV5-1 and TRBJ2-7, with 10 bases matching TRBD1. Germline lookup yields CDR1 SGHRS and CDR2 YFSETQ. The trim removed 4 bases at V and 5 bases at J, leaving 6 bases unmatched. CDR3 length: 14 amino acids. The chain's CDR3 is CASSLEGTGDEQYF. CDR3 nucleotides: TGCGCCAGCAGCCTAGAAGGGACAGGGGACGAGCAGTACTTC.

The V gene is TRBV5-4, the J gene TRBJ2-7; D may be TRBD1 (6 bases). V was trimmed by 5 bases and J by 2 bases, leaving 14 bases between them. Germline V gene lookup returns CDR1 SGHNT and CDR2 YYREEE (reference sequence). CDR3 length: 14 amino acids. The CDR3 sequence is CASRGAGPTYEQYF. The CDR3 DNA reads TGTGCCAGCAGGGGGGCAGGGCCTACCTACGAGCAGTACTTC.

This clone is a singleton in its sample. The gene calls are TRBV5-1 and TRBJ1-1, with TRBD1 matching over 8 bases. The germline V gene has CDR1 SGHRS and CDR2 YFSETQ. This CDR3 is built from 16 residues. V dropped 3 bases and J dropped 4; count of bases not matched to a gene: 11. The CDR3 spells CASSSDTGGRGTEAFF. In DNA, the CDR3 is TGCGCCAGCAGCTCTGATACAGGGGGACGAGGCACTGAAGCTTTCTTT.

This chain joins TRBV30 and TRBJ1-1; 8 bases align to TRBD1. Germline assignment: CDR1 GTSNPN and CDR2 SVGIG (reference sequence). The CDR3 is 15 residues long. Unmatched junction bases numbered 9, after V lost 5 bases and J lost 1 base. The chain's CDR3 is CAWQGTGFWNTEAFF. CDR3 bases: TGTGCCTGGCAAGGGACAGGATTTTGGAACACTGAAGCTTTCTTT.

This CDR3 is CASTPGTTMNTEAFF. The CDR3 nucleotides are TGTGCCAGTACCCCCGGGACAACTATGAACACTGAAGCTTTCTTT. The chain uses TRBV19 and TRBJ1-1, with D perhaps matching TRBD1 (6 bases). The CDR3 loop spans 15 amino acids. Germline V CDR1 and CDR2: LNHDA, SQIVND (reference sequence). V lost 7 bases to trimming and J lost 0 bases, with 15 bases between them. Full variable domain (rest looked up from reference TRBV19 and TRBJ1-1): DGGITQSPKYLFRKEGQNVTLSCEQNLNHDAMYWYRQDPGQGLRLIYYSQIVNDFQKGDIAEGYSVSREKKESFPLTVTSAQKNPTAFYLCASTPGTTMNTEAFFGQGTRLTVV.

This clone appeared a few times. The chain links TRBV29-1 to TRBJ1-1, with a tentative D call TRBD1 (6 bases). CDR1 and CDR2 (germline): SQVTM, ANQGSEA. V dropped 7 bases and J dropped 4 bases, with 19 bases sitting between them. The CDR3 covers 14 residues. The CDR3 bases are TGCAGCGCTCTTAGGACAGTAGGTAGCACTGAAGCTTTCTTT. Amino acids: CSALRTVGSTEAFF.

This chain uses TRBV2 with TRBJ1-2; weak D call: TRBD1 (5 bases). The CDR3 sequence is 13 residues long. Trimming took 6 bases from V and 2 from J, leaving 10 bases between them. The germline CDR1 and CDR2 sequences are SNHLY and FYNNEI. The CDR3 DNA sequence: TGTGCCAGCAGCGCACAGGAAAACTATGGCTACACCTTC. It translates to CASSAQENYGYTF.

This clone showed up just a few times. The chain has TRBV6-1 and TRBJ1-5, with 7 bases that match TRBD1. CDR3 length equals 14 residues. Unmatched junction bases numbered 9, after V lost 7 bases and J lost 6 bases. The germline gives CDR1 MNHNS, CDR2 SASEGT. CDR3 nucleotide sequence: TGTGCCAGCATGGCAGGGGGAAATAGTCAGCCCCAGCATTTT. This translates into CASMAGGNSQPQHF.

In this sample, this clone turned up a few times. V usage is TRBV5-8 and J usage is TRBJ2-3; D not resolved. This CDR3 spans 12 amino acids. The germline V and J ends were trimmed by 5 bases and 1 base, with 5 bases remaining between them. Germline V gives CDR1 SGHTS, CDR2 YDEGEE. In nucleotides, the CDR3 is TGTGCCAGCAGGACGCGCACAGATACGCAGTATTTT. As protein: CASRTRTDTQYF.

The chain employs TRBV5-1 and TRBJ2-6; D possibly corresponds to TRBD2 (6 bases). V shed 5 bases and J shed 0 bases, with 18 bases lying between them. Germline V gives CDR1 SGHRS, CDR2 YFSETQ. This CDR3 is built from 18 residues. The CDR3 reads CASSRAGGLNSGANVLTF. The CDR3 nucleotides read TGCGCCAGCAGTCGAGCGGGCGGGCTTAACTCTGGGGCCAACGTCCTGACTTTC. Full variable domain (rest looked up from reference TRBV5-1 and TRBJ2-6): KAGVTQTPRYLIKTRGQQVTLSCSPISGHRSVSWYQQTPGQGLQFLFEYFSETQRNKGNFPGRFSGRQFSNSRSEMNVSTLELGDSALYLCASSRAGGLNSGANVLTFGAGSRLTVL.